The next 26 T cell receptor beta chains were all read from a single sample in a study of OX40 agonist ivuxolimab in advanced cancers. TCRdb's table, derived via immunoSEQ multiplex PCR, lists solely in-frame clones and lacks some. Counted here are some 58,000 clones, 91% occurring once; the ten biggest clones make up 1.5% to 2%. The sample here was CD4+ or CD8+ T cells sorted from blood, taken in a trial of the OX40 agonist ivuxolimab. These receptor sequences come from an adult with an advanced solid tumor such as melanoma, head and neck, liver or kidney cancer.

To note about this clone: Other nucleotide sequences from this sample produce the same CDR3. The chain joins TRBV7-2 to TRBJ2-5; D not certain. Germline assignment: CDR1 SGHTA and CDR2 FQGNSA. The CDR3 loop spans 11 amino acids. The V end was cut by 5 bases, the J end by 2 bases, with 3 bases between. CDR3 residues: CASSLQETQYF. As DNA, the CDR3 is TGTGCCAGCAGCCTTCAAGAGACCCAGTACTTC.

The chain joins TRBV28 to TRBJ2-3; no clear D. Germline V gene lookup returns CDR1 MDHEN and CDR2 SYDVKM. This CDR3 has 12 amino acids. Trimming took off 8 bases at V and 10 bases at J, with 16 bases between the two ends. The CDR3 is CASYSLGQSQYF. The CDR3 DNA reads as TGTGCCAGCTACAGTTTAGGCCAATCGCAGTATTTT. The whole variable domain, remainder taken from reference TRBV28 and TRBJ2-3, is DVKVTQSSRYLVKRTGEKVFLECVQDMDHENMFWYRQDPGLGLRLIYFSYDVKMKEKGDIPEGYSVSREKKERFSLILESASTNQTSMYLCASYSLGQSQYFGPGTRLTVL.

The genes are TRBV7-2 and TRBJ2-7, with TRBD2 identical over 7 bases. Germline-derived CDR1 and CDR2 are SGHTA and FQGNSA. V lost 2 bases, J lost 2 bases, and 6 bases stayed unmatched. This CDR3 comprises 15 residues. CDR3 DNA sequence: TGTGCCAGCAGCTTATCAGCGGGATTCCCCTACGAGCAGTACTTC. It is translated as CASSLSAGFPYEQYF.

V and J are TRBV2 and TRBJ2-7; 7 positions match TRBD1. The CDR3 extends over 15 amino acids. Germline assignment: CDR1 SNHLY and CDR2 FYNNEI. J gave up 3 bases and V 6 bases, and 11 bases lay outside the gene matches. Here the CDR3 reads CASSRDSSSDYEQYF. CDR3 nucleotides: TGTGCCAGCAGCCGGGACAGCAGTTCTGACTACGAGCAGTACTTC.

The chain recombines TRBV27 with TRBJ1-4; D remains unclear. The V gene lost 5 bases and the J gene lost 7 bases, with 26 bases spanning the gap. Germline lookup yields CDR1 MNHEY and CDR2 SMNVEV (reference sequence). This CDR3 has 18 amino acids. The CDR3: CASSTKGKGAGVSEKLFF. CDR3 nucleotides: TGTGCCAGCAGTACCAAAGGGAAGGGTGCGGGAGTGAGTGAAAAACTGTTTTTT.

The chain couples TRBV28 to TRBJ2-4, with D possibly being TRBD1 (5 bases). CDR1 is MDHEN and CDR2 is SYDVKM in the germline V gene. The V gene lost 3 bases and the J gene lost 8 bases, with 11 bases spanning the gap. The CDR3 spans 13 residues. The CDR3, as DNA: TGTGCCAGCAGTTTGCAGGGTGGTGACATTCAGTACTTC. Its translation: CASSLQGGDIQYF.

This clone was counted once. The chain is built from TRBV2 and TRBJ1-2; no definite D call. Trimming removed 5 bases at V and 7 bases at J, with 20 bases between. This CDR3 contains 15 residues. Germline-derived CDR1 and CDR2 are SNHLY and FYNNEI. This CDR3 reads CASSLDGLGDGGYTF. The CDR3 region has the DNA TGTGCCAGCAGTTTAGACGGATTGGGAGATGGTGGCTACACCTTC.

The chain couples TRBV6-6 to TRBJ2-7; tentatively, D is TRBD1 (6 bases). Trimming removed 0 bases at V and 3 bases at J, with 15 bases between. The CDR3 sequence is 16 residues long. The germline gives CDR1 MNHNY, CDR2 SVGAGI (reference sequence). CDR3 nucleotides: TGTGCCAGCAGTTACTCGGCCAGGGGAGTAGGCTACGAGCAGTACTTC. It yields the protein CASSYSARGVGYEQYF.

The chain recombines TRBV7-2 with TRBJ1-2, with 8 nucleotides matching TRBD1. The junction had 2 bases not matched to a gene; V was cut back by 1 base and J by 4 bases. The CDR3 is made up of 14 amino acids. Germline V CDR1 and CDR2: SGHTA, FQGNSA. CDR3: CASSLGQGSYGYTF. The CDR3 DNA reads as TGTGCCAGCAGCTTAGGACAGGGGTCCTATGGCTACACCTTC.

As DNA, the CDR3 is TGTGTCCCCCCCCACCTCCGGGACAGGGGACAGCCCCAGCATTTT. Encoded protein: CVPPHLRDRGQPQHF. The chain employs TRBV21-1 and TRBJ1-5; TRBD1, as called in the table, went unchecked against the DNA. TRBV21-1 is a pseudogene segment. The CDR3 spans 15 residues.

V and J are TRBV7-2 and TRBJ1-1; 7 nucleotides align to TRBD1. This CDR3 spans 16 amino acids. CDR1 and CDR2 from the germline V gene are SGHTA and FQGNSA. The trim removed 2 bases at V and 1 base at J, leaving 7 bases unmatched. The CDR3 DNA reads as TGTGCCAGCAGCTTAACAGGGACAGCCTCGAACACTGAAGCTTTCTTT. It translates to CASSLTGTASNTEAFF.

This clone was recorded once. The chain has TRBV28 and TRBJ1-5; D unresolved. V lost 5 bases, J lost 1 base, and 18 bases lay in between. Germline V gene sequence: CDR1 MDHEN, CDR2 SYDVKM. The length of the CDR3 is 17 residues. The CDR3 region has the DNA TGTGCCAGCAGTCCGCCCAGGTTTGCTGGGAGCAATCAGCCCCAGCATTTT. Protein product: CASSPPRFAGSNQPQHF.

This clone appeared a single time. The rearrangement uses TRBV4-1 and TRBJ2-1; 12 positions agree with TRBD2. The CDR3 is made up of 17 amino acids. Germline loops: CDR1 MGHRA, CDR2 YSYEKL. V shed 1 base, J shed 6 bases, and the junction held 7 bases outside the gene matches. In nucleotides, the CDR3 is TGCGCCAGCAGCCAAGCCGAACGACTAGCGGGAGCCAATGAGCAGTTCTTC. Its protein is CASSQAERLAGANEQFF.

This clone was detected once. The chain combines TRBV10-3 with TRBJ2-7, with 12 bases matching TRBD1. The V gene's germline CDR1 is ENHRY and CDR2 SYGVKD. The CDR3 length is 18 residues. With 8 bases clipped from V and 2 bases from J, the junction kept 16 bases outside the gene matches. CDR3 coding DNA: TGTGCCATCTGGCTCGGGACAGGGGGCTTTATTATGACCTACGAGCAGTACTTC. Amino acids: CAIWLGTGGFIMTYEQYF.

The gene calls are TRBV5-1 and TRBJ2-4; 11 bases are a match to TRBD1. The length of the CDR3 is 14 residues. J lost 7 bases, V lost 0 bases, and 0 bases had no gene match. Germline V CDR1 and CDR2: SGHRS, YFSETQ. CDR3 in DNA: TGCGCCAGCAGCTTGGGGGACAGGGGGAACATTCAGTACTTC. It codes for CASSLGDRGNIQYF. The full variable domain, completed using reference TRBV5-1 and TRBJ2-4, is KAGVTQTPRYLIKTRGQQVTLSCSPISGHRSVSWYQQTPGQGLQFLFEYFSETQRNKGNFPGRFSGRQFSNSRSEMNVSTLELGDSALYLCASSLGDRGNIQYFGAGTRLSVL.

This rearrangement joins TRBV19 to TRBJ1-2; a possible D gene is TRBD1 (5 bases). Trimming took off 5 bases at V and 1 base at J, with 8 bases between the two ends. Per germline, CDR1 LNHDA and CDR2 SQIVND (reference sequence). The CDR3 length is 13 residues. The CDR3 DNA reads as TGTGCCAGTAGTGTGACAGTTAACTATGGCTACACCTTC. Residues: CASSVTVNYGYTF.

This clone was seen more than once but under ten times. V and J are TRBV19 and TRBJ1-4, with a possible D match to TRBD1 (5 bases). The CDR3 runs to 15 residues. The V gene lost 3 bases and the J gene lost 0 bases, with 8 bases spanning the gap. Germline V CDR1 and CDR2: LNHDA, SQIVND (reference sequence). CDR3 loop: CASSIGAATNEKLFF. CDR3 sequence (DNA): TGTGCCAGTAGTATTGGGGCCGCAACTAATGAAAAACTGTTTTTT. Full variable domain (outside the CDR3, taken from reference TRBV19 and TRBJ1-4): DGGITQSPKYLFRKEGQNVTLSCEQNLNHDAMYWYRQDPGQGLRLIYYSQIVNDFQKGDIAEGYSVSREKKESFPLTVTSAQKNPTAFYLCASSIGAATNEKLFFGSGTQLSVL.

The rearrangement joins TRBV18 to TRBJ2-7; D might be TRBD1 or TRBD2, each matching 5 bases. Germline CDR1 is KGHSH and CDR2 is LQKENI. CDR3 size: 14 residues. V was trimmed by 2 bases and J by 2 bases, leaving 10 bases between them. CDR3 coding DNA: TGTGCCAGCTCACCAGGGACGGCCACCTACGAGCAGTACTTC. This codes for CASSPGTATYEQYF. Full variable domain (rest looked up from reference TRBV18 and TRBJ2-7): NAGVMQNPRHLVRRRGQEARLRCSPMKGHSHVYWYRQLPEEGLKFMVYLQKENIIDESGMPKERFSAEFPKEGPSILRIQQVVRGDSAAYFCASSPGTATYEQYFGPGTRLTVT.

In nucleotides, the CDR3 is TGTGCTAGTGGTTCCGGGGGCAGGGCAGATACGCAGTATTTT. It translates to CASGSGGRADTQYF. The rearrangement joins TRBV12-5 to TRBJ2-3, with D possibly called TRBD1 or TRBD2 (6 bases each). The CDR3 length is 14 residues. CDR1 is LGHNT and CDR2 is FRNRAP in the germline V gene. V shed 4 bases and J shed 4 bases, with 12 bases lying between them.

A single count supports this clone. The chain is built from TRBV9 and TRBJ1-1; TRBD1 matches 8 bases. V was pared by 5 bases and J by 1 base, with 1 base of the junction left unmatched. The CDR3 extends over 13 amino acids. Germline values: CDR1 SGDLS, CDR2 YYNGEE. The CDR3 loop reads CASSQGANTEAFF. CDR3 sequence (DNA): TGTGCCAGCAGTCAGGGGGCGAACACTGAAGCTTTCTTT.

The chain joins TRBV10-2 to TRBJ2-7; weak D call: TRBD2 (5 bases). Germline CDR1 is WSHSY and CDR2 is SAAADI. Trimming took 6 bases from V and 1 from J, leaving 10 bases between them. The CDR3 has 13 residues. The CDR3 DNA reads TGCGCCAGCAGGGGCACTAGGTCCTACGAGCAGTACTTC. It yields the protein CASRGTRSYEQYF.

The rearrangement joins TRBV30 to TRBJ1-4; 8 bases line up with TRBD1. Per the germline V gene, CDR1 is GTSNPN and CDR2 is SVGIG (reference sequence). Losses at the gene ends were 5 bases for V and 5 bases for J; bases not matched to a gene: 4. The CDR3 has 13 amino acids. The CDR3 DNA reads TGTGCCTGGGGACAGGGACGGAATGAAAAACTGTTTTTT. Translated, it gives CAWGQGRNEKLFF.

This sequence joins TRBV19 and TRBJ2-7, with D tentatively TRBD1 or TRBD2 (6 bases each). The ends were cut back, 1 base at V and 0 bases at J, with 13 bases in the middle. CDR3 length: 16 residues. CDR1 and CDR2 (germline): LNHDA, SQIVND (reference sequence). In DNA, the CDR3 is TGTGCCAGTAGTATAGGATCGGGGGCGAGCTCCTACGAGCAGTACTTC. It is translated as CASSIGSGASSYEQYF.

This clone has a single count. The chain uses TRBV30 and TRBJ2-5; 7 bases are a match to TRBD1. The CDR3 loop spans 13 amino acids. V gave up 1 base and J gave up 2 bases; unmatched junction bases: 1. Looked up from germline, CDR1 is GTSNPN and CDR2 is SVGIG (reference sequence). Here the CDR3 reads CAWSGGQQETQYF. CDR3 DNA sequence: TGTGCCTGGAGTGGGGGACAGCAAGAGACCCAGTACTTC.

The V gene is TRBV11-2, the J gene TRBJ2-5; the match to TRBD2 covers 8 bases. The CDR3 totals 17 residues. V lost 3 bases and J lost 3; bases outside the gene matches: 12. CDR1 SGHAT and CDR2 FQNNGV come from the germline V gene. CDR3 protein: CASSLAPPTSAEETQYF. In DNA, the CDR3 is TGTGCCAGCAGCTTGGCCCCCCCGACTAGCGCAGAAGAGACCCAGTACTTC.

This clone was counted a single time. The J gene is TRBJ1-5, the V gene TRBV6-1; D is undetermined. The V gene's germline CDR1 is MNHNS and CDR2 SASEGT. This CDR3 is 15 amino acids long. The V end was cut by 2 bases, the J end by 3 bases, with 11 bases between. The CDR3 sequence: CASSERRHLNQPQHF. The CDR3 bases are TGTGCCAGCAGTGAAAGAAGACACCTCAATCAGCCCCAGCATTTT.